The 18 T cell receptor beta chains reported below all come from one sample, sequenced in a study of blood T cell repertoires in COVID-19. Sequenced by immunoSEQ multiplex PCR; TCRdb stores in-frame clones only, minus some. The sample has 200,000 to 250,000 clones, 70% to 90% seen once. The specimen sequenced was peripheral blood. These receptor sequences come from a man aged 50 or older with COVID-19, enrolled during active disease.

This chain connects TRBV6-2 or TRBV6-3 to TRBJ1-6; 9 bases are a match to TRBD1. Germline loops: CDR1 MNHEY, CDR2 SVGEGT. This CDR3 region has 17 residues. After removal of 6 bases from V and 8 bases from J, the junction contained 14 bases not matched to a gene. CDR3 residues: CASSPAGTGPRDSPLHF. CDR3 DNA sequence: TGTGCCAGCAGCCCTGCCGGGACAGGGCCCCGGGATTCACCCCTCCACTTT.

This chain connects TRBV27 to TRBJ2-1; 7 bases are shared with TRBD2. Germline assignment: CDR1 MNHEY and CDR2 SMNVEV (reference sequence). V dropped 7 bases and J dropped 0; count of bases not matched to a gene: 6. CDR3 length equals 15 residues. The CDR3 is CASTGGRSSYNEQFF. The DNA for the CDR3 is TGTGCCAGCACAGGCGGGAGAAGCTCCTACAATGAGCAGTTCTTC.

The rearrangement uses TRBV19 and TRBJ1-1; D may be TRBD1 (6 bases). The CDR3 contains 16 residues. V was pared by 5 bases and J by 1 base, with 17 bases between. Germline values: CDR1 LNHDA, CDR2 SQIVND (reference sequence). Here the CDR3 reads CASSSNGRTENTEAFF. CDR3 nucleotides: TGTGCCAGTAGTTCGAACGGGAGGACAGAGAACACTGAAGCTTTCTTT.

DNA for the CDR3: TGCAGTGCTAGTCAAGCGGGGGGGCTACGCGAGCAGTACTTC. Translation gives CSASQAGGLREQYF. The chain employs TRBV20-1 and TRBJ2-7; 10 bases match TRBD2. Germline V gives CDR1 DFQATT, CDR2 SNEGSKA (reference sequence). The V gene end was trimmed by 3 bases and the J gene end by 6 bases; junction bases not matched to a gene: 8. This CDR3 is 14 amino acids long.

This CDR3 is CASSLNSQTNEKLFF. The CDR3 DNA follows: TGTGCCAGCAGCTTGAACAGCCAAACTAATGAAAAACTGTTTTTT. The rearrangement uses TRBV13 and TRBJ1-4; D uncertain. With 3 bases removed from V and 1 base from J, the gap between germline ends came to 9 bases. The CDR3 consists of 15 residues. Germline loops: CDR1 PRHDT, CDR2 FYEKMQ (reference sequence).

The gene calls are TRBV29-1 and TRBJ2-3, with D tentatively TRBD2 (7 bases). The germline V gene has CDR1 SQVTM and CDR2 ANQGSEA. This CDR3 has 14 amino acids. CDR3 amino acids: CRAGGGAGTDTQYF. DNA of the CDR3: TGCAGAGCTGGGGGGGGCGCGGGCACAGATACGCAGTATTTT.

The DNA for the CDR3 is TGTGCCAGCAGCTTTGGCGGGATCGGTGAGCAGTTCTTC. Translating gives CASSFGGIGEQFF. The chain couples TRBV7-9 to TRBJ2-1; a possible D gene is TRBD2 (6 bases). This CDR3 has 13 amino acids. CDR1 is SEHNR and CDR2 is FQNEAQ in the germline V gene (reference sequence). The V end was cut by 3 bases, the J end by 9 bases, with 12 bases between.

This chain connects TRBV28 to TRBJ1-5; 7 bases are shared with TRBD1. The germline V gene has CDR1 MDHEN and CDR2 SYDVKM. V lost 2 bases to trimming and J lost 2 bases; unmatched junction nucleotides: 3. The CDR3 covers 15 residues. The DNA for the CDR3 is TGTGCCAGCAGTTTAATAGGGGGCGGCAATCAGCCCCAGCATTTT. This translates into CASSLIGGGNQPQHF.

The rearrangement links TRBV7-9 to TRBJ2-7; 11 bases map to TRBD1. CDR1 SEHNR and CDR2 FQNEAQ come from the germline V gene (reference sequence). CDR3 length: 12 amino acids. J lost 6 bases, V lost 6 bases, and 1 base had no gene match. The CDR3 DNA reads TGTGCCAGCAGGGGACAGGGGGGCGAGCAGTACTTC. Its translation is CASRGQGGEQYF.

In nucleotides, the CDR3 is TGTGCCAGCAGTACCCAGACAGGGGGCAGTACCTACGAGCAGTACTTC. It specifies CASSTQTGGSTYEQYF. The V and J genes are TRBV6-2 or TRBV6-3 and TRBJ2-7, with 10 bases matching TRBD1. Germline-derived CDR1 and CDR2 are MNHEY and SVGEGT. This CDR3 contains 16 residues. V gave up 5 bases and J gave up 2 bases; unmatched junction bases: 9.

V gene TRBV11-3 combines with J gene TRBJ2-7; 9 bases fit TRBD1. The J segment lost 2 bases and the V segment lost 6 bases, leaving 5 bases of the junction unmatched. Per germline, CDR1 SGHNT and CDR2 YENEEA. The CDR3 sequence is 14 residues long. The CDR3, as DNA: TGTGCCAGCAGTTCTCGGGACAGGGCCTACGAGCAGTACTTC. Translated, it gives CASSSRDRAYEQYF.

The V call is TRBV6-6, the J call TRBJ1-2; tentative D call: TRBD1 (6 bases). Germline loops: CDR1 MNHNY, CDR2 SVGAGI (reference sequence). V was pared by 10 bases and J by 3 bases, with 9 bases between. The CDR3 extends over 11 amino acids. The chain's CDR3 is CATRQDYGYTF. The CDR3 DNA follows: TGTGCCACCCGACAGGACTATGGCTACACCTTC.

This clone was found a few times. This sequence joins TRBV11-2 and TRBJ2-2; the D gene is possibly TRBD1 (6 bases). The V and J ends lost 3 bases and 3 bases respectively, with 11 bases between them. The CDR3 spans 15 residues. Germline V gives CDR1 SGHAT, CDR2 FQNNGV. The CDR3 loop is CASSFWDTDTGELFF. The DNA of the CDR3 is TGTGCCAGCAGCTTCTGGGACACCGACACCGGGGAGCTGTTTTTT.

J is TRBJ2-1 and V is TRBV7-9, with 10 bases that match TRBD2. Trimming at V came to 4 bases and at J to 10 bases, leaving 4 bases not matched to a gene. Germline-derived CDR1 and CDR2 are SEHNR and FQNEAQ (reference sequence). The CDR3 spans 13 residues. CDR3 in amino acids: CASSSQTSGEQFF. CDR3 bases: TGTGCCAGCAGCTCCCAGACTAGCGGGGAGCAGTTCTTC.

The chain carries TRBV6-5 and TRBJ2-5; D is perhaps TRBD1 (6 bases). With 5 bases removed from V and 5 bases from J, the gap between germline ends came to 12 bases. Per the germline V gene, CDR1 is MNHEY and CDR2 is SVGAGI. The CDR3 sequence is 13 residues long. CDR3 coding DNA: TGTGCCAGCAGTACAGGGTACCGGGAGACCCAGTACTTC. It is translated as CASSTGYRETQYF.

V gene TRBV6-6 combines with J gene TRBJ1-4; tentatively, D is TRBD1 (6 bases). V lost 0 bases and J 12 bases, leaving 14 bases between the germline ends. Per germline, CDR1 MNHNY and CDR2 SVGAGI (reference sequence). The CDR3 covers 14 residues. The CDR3 sequence: CASSYSGDSGELFF. The CDR3 region has the DNA TGTGCCAGCAGTTACTCCGGGGATTCAGGGGAACTGTTTTTT.

The chain employs TRBV10-3 and TRBJ1-4, with no clear D. V shed 1 base and J shed 1 base, with 7 bases lying between them. Per the germline V gene, CDR1 is ENHRY and CDR2 is SYGVKD. The CDR3 has 15 amino acids. CDR3 coding DNA: TGTGCCATCAGTGAGTGGGAGGGAACTAATGAAAAACTGTTTTTT. Translating it yields CAISEWEGTNEKLFF.

The J gene is TRBJ2-5, the V gene TRBV3-1 (or the pseudogene TRBV3-2), with a tentative D call TRBD2 (6 bases). CDR1 is LGHDT and CDR2 is YNNKEL in the germline V gene (reference sequence). The V and J ends lost 3 bases and 1 base respectively, with 12 bases between them. This CDR3 spans 15 amino acids. CDR3 in amino acids: CASSHIAESQETQYF. The CDR3, as DNA: TGTGCCAGCAGCCACATAGCGGAGAGCCAAGAGACCCAGTACTTC.